Listed below are T cell receptor beta chains from one sample, sequenced in a study of monozygotic twins with inflammatory bowel disease. TCRdb re-called the 5' RACE reads and gives one entry per CDR3 protein, without DNA. This sample's clone table lists approximately 330,000 distinct CDR3 sequences. The sequencing input was blood. These receptor sequences come from a human donor with ulcerative colitis or Crohn's disease, or a healthy co-twin of an affected twin (not recorded which). The CDR3 runs from the conserved cysteine through the conserved F or W. Each record gives: V gene, J gene, CDR3 protein.

TRBV6-2/TRBV6-3	TRBJ2-2	CASSYSRGASTGELFF
TRBV12-3/TRBV12-4	TRBJ2-7	CASSLGVGRHLKEQYF
TRBV5-1	TRBJ2-1	CASTPYVGGSPNEQFF
TRBV11-2	TRBJ2-6	CASSSEVSSGANVLTF
TRBV19	TRBJ2-2	CASRPGTSGGEELFF
TRBV7-6	TRBJ2-3	CASSLHSDTQYF
TRBV12-3/TRBV12-4	TRBJ1-2	CASRGTAKNYGYTF
TRBV29-1	TRBJ2-7	CSVVGQGFSGEQYF
TRBV7-9	TRBJ1-1	CASSSPDSGNTEAFF
TRBV20-1	TRBJ1-4	CSASGAGGEKLFF
TRBV20-1	TRBJ2-5	CSAGLAGRKTQYF
TRBV28	TRBJ1-5	CASSPRTGINSNQPQHF
TRBV20-1	TRBJ2-3	CSARRDRHTDTQYF
TRBV20-1	TRBJ2-5	CSATVFSGAQETQYF
TRBV15	TRBJ2-2	CATSRDRTGELFF
TRBV6-5	TRBJ2-7	CASSYSSQPAYEQYF
TRBV7-3	TRBJ2-3	CASSLNAQADTQYF
TRBV5-1	TRBJ1-1	CASSWENTEAFF
TRBV29-1	TRBJ2-5	CSVGVAGETQYF
TRBV5-6	TRBJ2-2	CASSLLLMGGRNTGELFF
TRBV28	TRBJ2-7	CASSPPLYSGRRYEQYF
TRBV5-1	TRBJ2-7	CASTVEAGGPYEQYF
TRBV7-9	TRBJ1-1	CASTTGVGRLLNTEAFF
TRBV19	TRBJ1-4	CASVGTGDVSEKLFF
TRBV6-5	TRBJ1-2	CASSYSDIYGYTF
TRBV5-1	TRBJ1-5	CASSLGGGPNQPQHF
TRBV19	TRBJ2-5	CASSTPGQAKETQYF
TRBV15	TRBJ2-1	CATSRGRTSGRGPYNEQFF
TRBV12-3/TRBV12-4	TRBJ1-1	CASSHTWGLDTEAFF
TRBV28	TRBJ1-5	CASSSLRGTGNQPQHF
TRBV4-2	TRBJ2-2	CASSLQTSGKLAGELFF
TRBV11-2	TRBJ2-1	CASRDKRRGTTVQFF
TRBV6-2/TRBV6-3	TRBJ2-1	CASSLDRGEQFF
TRBV5-1	TRBJ2-7	CASSLFAGVREQYF
TRBV4-2	TRBJ1-4	CASSQAGTARGTNEKLFF
TRBV5-1	TRBJ2-7	CASSLEVGSRYEQYF
TRBV2	TRBJ1-3	CASRRGQVAGNTIYF
TRBV3-1	TRBJ1-1	CASSLITGQEAFF
TRBV28	TRBJ1-2	CASRRPGGGDYGYTF
TRBV20-1	TRBJ2-7	CSARNRGPYEQYF
TRBV25-1	TRBJ2-1	CASEGTSGGARSRQFF
TRBV29-1	TRBJ2-1	CSVSGTIGYNEQFF
TRBV11-2	TRBJ1-2	CASSLDQIDRMERPYYGYTF
TRBV4-3	TRBJ1-4	CASSQQPGQGWEKLFF
TRBV9	TRBJ1-4	CASSVQGTNEKLFF
TRBV7-2	TRBJ2-7	CASSSIAGTVYEQYF
TRBV5-1	TRBJ2-1	CASSLGENYNEQFF
TRBV20-1	TRBJ1-5	CSATRGADQPQHF
TRBV20-1	TRBJ1-4	CSAAGSANEKLFF
TRBV4-1	TRBJ2-1	CASSQMTSGRNNEQFF
TRBV5-5	TRBJ1-5	CASSPTRDGHQPQHF
TRBV7-2	TRBJ2-3	CASSLGVWGQSTDTQYF
TRBV20-1	TRBJ2-7	CSAPTSGSTYEQYF
TRBV20-1	TRBJ1-2	CSARDTDRIWGYTF
TRBV14	TRBJ2-7	CASSQGRGSNYEQYF
TRBV5-4	TRBJ2-1	CASSEDSTYNEQFF
TRBV27	TRBJ2-7	CASRPSGGGEQYF